The clone carrying this T cell receptor beta chain was found many times. Unique molecular identifiers tagged every individual TCR cDNA molecule. In TCRdb, the 5' RACE reads were re-called with MiXCR into one record per CDR3 protein. Of under 40,000 distinct CDR3 sequences in the sample, approximately 6.3% are singletons; the top ten hold roughly 12%. V shed 6 bases and J shed 5 bases, with 10 bases lying between them. The V gene's germline CDR1 is SNHLY and CDR2 FYNNEI. The CDR3 sequence is 12 residues long. The sample belongs to a study of spatial heterogeneity in lung cancer. The time point denotes: sample taken at primary tumor resection. TCRs were sequenced from unsorted whole RNA of tumor, nontumor lung or PBMC.

The chain employs TRBV2 and TRBJ2-5, with a possible D match to TRBD2 (6 bases). The sample here was PBMCs, taken at surgery. The TCR originated in a male donor with early-stage non-small cell lung cancer. The CDR3 here is CASRWSGETQYF. In nucleotides, the CDR3 is TGTGCCAGCAGGTGGAGCGGGGAGACCCAGTACTTC.